Following are 15 T cell receptor beta chains from one sample sequenced in a study of T cells after yellow fever vaccination. TCRdb recomputed calls from the 5' RACE reads with MiXCR, one row per CDR3 protein. The data show around 590,000 distinct CDR3 sequences, with 9% to 15% seen just once and 15% held by the top ten. Here the sequenced sample was PBMCs, taken on the day of the yellow fever booster vaccination. The source of these receptors is a man younger than 45 who received the YFV17D yellow fever vaccine.

The genes are TRBV7-2 and TRBJ2-7; 11 bases are shared with TRBD1. V lost 5 bases to trimming and J lost 7 bases; unmatched junction nucleotides: 13. The length of the CDR3 is 16 residues. CDR1 is SGHTA and CDR2 is FQGNSA in the germline V gene. CDR3 protein: CASSPSSRTGGGEQYF. CDR3 nucleotide sequence: TGTGCCAGCAGCCCGTCCTCCCGGACAGGGGGCGGGGAGCAGTACTTC.

This clonotype was observed a few times. J is TRBJ2-7 and V is TRBV28; no firm D call. The ends were cut back, 8 bases at V and 0 bases at J, with 8 bases in the middle. CDR3 length: 12 amino acids. Germline V gives CDR1 MDHEN, CDR2 SYDVKM. The CDR3 here is CASLGSSYEQYF. The CDR3 region has the DNA TGTGCCAGCCTAGGCAGCTCCTACGAGCAGTACTTC.

This clonotype has only a few counts. The chain uses TRBV18 and TRBJ2-7; TRBD1 matches 8 bases. Trimming took 6 bases from V and 3 from J; bases not matched to a gene: 16. Germline V gene lookup returns CDR1 KGHSH and CDR2 LQKENI. This CDR3 spans 17 amino acids. The CDR3 DNA sequence: TGTGCCAGCTCCCCCGGATGGACAGGGCAAAGGAACTACGAGCAGTACTTC. This gives the protein CASSPGWTGQRNYEQYF.

The chain has TRBV15 and TRBJ1-3, with D unresolved. V was shortened by 5 bases and J by 0 bases, with 8 bases between the two germline ends. Germline CDR1 is LNHNV and CDR2 is YYDKDF (reference sequence). The CDR3 runs 14 residues. The CDR3 protein is CATSFSSSGNTIYF. The CDR3 nucleotides read TGTGCCACCAGCTTCAGCAGCTCTGGAAACACCATATATTTT.

This clonotype was seen ten or more times. V and J are TRBV6-4 and TRBJ2-6; D remains unclear. The CDR3 contains 20 residues. Germline-derived CDR1 and CDR2 are MRHNA and SNTAGT. Trimming removed 6 bases from V and 0 bases from J, with 24 bases in between. The CDR3, as DNA: TGTGCCAGCAGGACACCAGGTCGCTGGGTACAACACTCTGGGGCCAACGTCCTGACTTTC. It yields the protein CASRTPGRWVQHSGANVLTF.

This clonotype was detected only a few times. V usage is TRBV7-9 and J usage is TRBJ2-5; D unclear. V gave up 1 base and J gave up 2 bases, with 8 bases separating them. CDR1 and CDR2 from the germline V gene are SEHNR and FQNEAQ (reference sequence). CDR3 length equals 14 residues. This chain's CDR3 is CASSLGVGQETQYF. The CDR3 coding sequence is TGTGCCAGCAGCTTAGGGGTAGGGCAAGAGACCCAGTACTTC. The whole variable domain, filled in from reference TRBV7-9 and TRBJ2-5, reads DTGVSQNPRHKITKRGQNVTFRCDPISEHNRLYWYRQTLGQGPEFLTYFQNEAQLEKSRLLSDRFSAERPKGSFSTLEIQRTEQGDSAMYLCASSLGVGQETQYFGPGTRLLVL.

The V and J genes are TRBV9 and TRBJ2-2; 9 bases fit TRBD2. The germline V gene has CDR1 SGDLS and CDR2 YYNGEE. The CDR3 covers 16 residues. Trimming at V came to 1 base and at J to 4 bases, leaving 5 bases not matched to a gene. The CDR3 DNA reads as TGTGCCAGCAGCGTAAACAGCGGGAGGACCACCGGGGAGCTGTTTTTT. It specifies CASSVNSGRTTGELFF. The full variable domain, its missing parts supplied by reference TRBV9 and TRBJ2-2, is DSGVTQTPKHLITATGQRVTLRCSPRSGDLSVYWYQQSLDQGLQFLIQYYNGEERAKGNILERFSAQQFPDLHSELNLSSLELGDSALYFCASSVNSGRTTGELFFGEGSRLTVL.

This clonotype occurred a few times. This chain links TRBV7-2 with TRBJ1-1, with 8 bases that match TRBD1. J gave up 0 bases and V 4 bases, and 4 bases lay outside the gene matches. The CDR3 has 15 amino acids. Germline V CDR1 and CDR2: SGHTA, FQGNSA. The CDR3 bases are TGTGCCAGCAGCTCCTCAGGGGGCCTGAACACTGAAGCTTTCTTT. Protein: CASSSSGGLNTEAFF.

The chain joins TRBV11-1 to TRBJ1-1; D unclear. Germline CDR1 and CDR2: SGHAT and FQDESV (reference sequence). CDR3 size: 14 residues. V dropped 8 bases and J dropped 3 bases, with 16 bases sitting between them. The CDR3 loop reads CASPDRSVDTEAFF. As DNA, the CDR3 is TGTGCCAGCCCAGATCGGAGCGTGGACACTGAAGCTTTCTTT. The entire variable domain, with the rest obtained from reference TRBV11-1 and TRBJ1-1, is as follows: EAEVAQSPRYKITEKSQAVAFWCDPISGHATLYWYRQILGQGPELLVQFQDESVVDDSQLPKDRFSAERLKGVDSTLKIQPAELGDSAMYLCASPDRSVDTEAFFGQGTRLTVV.

This clonotype was seen many times. This chain joins TRBV30 and TRBJ2-3, with unresolved D. Germline V lookup: CDR1 GTSNPN, CDR2 SVGIG (reference sequence). The CDR3 length is 12 residues. The germline V and J ends were trimmed by 0 bases and 4 bases, with 5 bases remaining between them. The DNA of the CDR3 is TGTGCCTGGAGTGTATTGTCAGATACGCAGTATTTT. Translated: CAWSVLSDTQYF.

The chain couples TRBV20-1 to TRBJ1-1, with 7 bases that match TRBD1. J was trimmed by 0 bases and V by 6 bases; bases with no gene match: 7. The CDR3 is 14 residues long. Germline V CDR1 and CDR2: DFQATT, SNEGSKA (reference sequence). The CDR3 coding sequence is TGCAGTGCGGGTTTGACAGGGTTGAACACTGAAGCTTTCTTT. Its protein is CSAGLTGLNTEAFF.

This clonotype was seen only a few times. The V and J genes are TRBV9 and TRBJ2-1, with a possible D match to TRBD1 (6 bases). This CDR3 is built from 15 residues. CDR1 is SGDLS and CDR2 is YYNGEE in the germline V gene. V was cut by 4 bases and J by 3 bases, with 14 bases left in between. The CDR3 sequence: CASSSQTGNYNEQFF. CDR3 DNA sequence: TGTGCCAGCAGCTCCCAAACAGGGAACTACAATGAGCAGTTCTTC.

This clonotype was observed a few times. The rearrangement uses TRBV5-1 and TRBJ2-1, with 7 nucleotides matching TRBD1. Germline CDR1 is SGHRS and CDR2 is YFSETQ. There are 15 residues in the CDR3. The ends lost 4 bases at V and 1 base at J; junction bases unmatched: 5. The CDR3 loop is CASSIETGSYNEQFF. DNA for the CDR3: TGCGCCAGCAGCATAGAGACAGGGTCCTACAATGAGCAGTTCTTC.

This rearrangement joins TRBV4-3 to TRBJ2-7; the D gene is possibly TRBD2 (5 bases). V dropped 0 bases and J dropped 7 bases, with 13 bases sitting between them. Germline assignment: CDR1 LGHNA and CDR2 YSLEER. There are 14 residues in the CDR3. CDR3 loop: CASSQDGGGQEQYF. The CDR3 DNA sequence: TGCGCCAGCAGCCAAGACGGTGGCGGGCAAGAGCAGTACTTC.

This clonotype was counted between two and nine times. CDR3 sequence (DNA): TGTGCCAGCAGTGAACGGGACGGGACCTACAATGAGCAGTTCTTC. It encodes CASSERDGTYNEQFF. The chain recombines TRBV25-1 with TRBJ2-1; D might be TRBD1 or TRBD2, each matching 5 bases. Trimming shortened V by 2 bases and J by 2 bases, and 10 bases separated the two germline ends. The CDR3 contains 15 residues. Germline CDR1 MGHDK, CDR2 SYGVNS.